This TCR beta chain was recorded in a study of blood T cell repertoires in COVID-19. Study-wide context: Samples representing acute and convalescent COVID-19 were sourced from the United States, Italy and Spain.

Germline values: CDR1 KGHDR, CDR2 SFDVKD. V dropped 0 bases and J dropped 12; count of bases not matched to a gene: 9. This CDR3 has 15 amino acids. Sequencing was performed with immunoSEQ multiplex PCR; in TCRdb, only in-frame clones are kept and a portion is missing. The data show hundreds of thousands of clones, roughly 87% seen once. The TCR originated in a woman in her 30s who had recovered from COVID-19. The specimen was PBMCs or T cells enriched from blood (not recorded which). This chain links TRBV24-1 with TRBJ1-3; TRBD1 matches 8 bases. Here the CDR3 reads CATSDLQDRDQHIYF. CDR3 in DNA: TGTGCCACCAGTGATTTGCAGGACAGGGACCAACACATATATTTT.